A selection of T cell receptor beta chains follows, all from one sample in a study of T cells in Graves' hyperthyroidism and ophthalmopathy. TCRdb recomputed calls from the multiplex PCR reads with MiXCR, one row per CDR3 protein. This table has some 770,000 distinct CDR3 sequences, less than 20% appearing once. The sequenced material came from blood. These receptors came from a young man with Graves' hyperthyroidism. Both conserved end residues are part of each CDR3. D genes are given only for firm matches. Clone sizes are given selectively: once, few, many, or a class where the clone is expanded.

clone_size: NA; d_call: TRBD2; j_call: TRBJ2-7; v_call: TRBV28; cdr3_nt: TGTGCCAGCAGTCCAGGAGGACTAGCGGGATACGAGCAGTACTTC; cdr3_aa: CASSPGGLAGYEQYF
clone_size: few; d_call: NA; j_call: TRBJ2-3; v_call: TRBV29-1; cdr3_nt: TGCAGCGTTGAAAGGCAAGAGGGGGATACGCAGTATTTT; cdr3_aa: CSVERQEGDTQYF
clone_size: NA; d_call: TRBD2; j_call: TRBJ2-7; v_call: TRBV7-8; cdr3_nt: TGTGCCAGCAGCTCCGGACTAGCGGGAGGGCCTGAGCAGTACTTC; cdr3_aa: CASSSGLAGGPEQYF
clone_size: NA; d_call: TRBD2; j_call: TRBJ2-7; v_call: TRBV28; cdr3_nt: TGTGCCAGCAGTTTATTCGGAGCGGGAGGTTCCTACGAGCAGTACTTC; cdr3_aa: CASSLFGAGGSYEQYF
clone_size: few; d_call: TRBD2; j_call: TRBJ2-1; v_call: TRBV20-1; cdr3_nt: TGCAGTGCTAGTCACGGGAGGGCTTACAATGAGCAGTTCTTC; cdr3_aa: CSASHGRAYNEQFF
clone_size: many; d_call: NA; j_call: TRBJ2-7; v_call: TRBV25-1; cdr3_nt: TGTGCCAGCAGGAGACCCCACGGGACATCACCCTACGAGCAGTACTTC; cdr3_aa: CASRRPHGTSPYEQYF
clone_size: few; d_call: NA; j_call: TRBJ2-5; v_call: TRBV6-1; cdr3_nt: TGTGCCAGCACCGATCAGAGCGGGTGGGAGACCCAGTACTTC; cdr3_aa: CASTDQSGWETQYF
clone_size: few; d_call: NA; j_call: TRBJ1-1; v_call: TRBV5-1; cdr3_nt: TGCGCCAGCAGCTCGGGACGGTCGAACACTGAAGCTTTCTTT; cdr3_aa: CASSSGRSNTEAFF
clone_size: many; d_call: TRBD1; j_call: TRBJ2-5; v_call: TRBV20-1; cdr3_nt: TGCAGTGCCGGAACAGGGGGCCGTACTATTTGGGAGACCCAGTACTTC; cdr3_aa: CSAGTGGRTIWETQYF
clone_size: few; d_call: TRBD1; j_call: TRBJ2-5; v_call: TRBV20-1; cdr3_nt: TGCAGTGCTAGAGTGAGGACAGGGGGCCATGAGACCCAGTACTTC; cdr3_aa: CSARVRTGGHETQYF
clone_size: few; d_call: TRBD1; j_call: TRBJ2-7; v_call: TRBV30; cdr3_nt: TGTGCCTGGAGTTTCGGACAGGGTTACGAGCAGTACTTC; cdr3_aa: CAWSFGQGYEQYF
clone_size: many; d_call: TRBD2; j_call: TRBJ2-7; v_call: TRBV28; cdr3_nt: TGTGCCAGCAGTTCCCCGACTAGCCAGGCCTACGAGCAGTACTTC; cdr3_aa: CASSSPTSQAYEQYF
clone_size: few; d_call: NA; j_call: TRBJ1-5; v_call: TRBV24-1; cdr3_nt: TGTGCCACCAGTGATTTCCCCAATCCGACAGGCCTTTCCCCTCGGAGGCCCCAGCATTTT; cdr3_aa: CATSDFPNPTGLSPRRPQHF
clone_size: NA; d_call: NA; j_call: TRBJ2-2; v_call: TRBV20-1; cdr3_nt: TGCAGTGCCTACACGGGGAGAGACACCGGGGAGCTGTTTTTT; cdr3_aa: CSAYTGRDTGELFF
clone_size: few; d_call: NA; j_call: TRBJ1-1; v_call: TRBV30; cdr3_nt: TGTGCCTCCCTCCCAGCTTTGGGGACTGAAGCTTTCTTT; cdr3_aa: CASLPALGTEAFF
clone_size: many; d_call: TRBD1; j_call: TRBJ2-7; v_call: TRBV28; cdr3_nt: TGTGCCAGCAGTTTCGCCCAACAGGGGTACGAGCAGTACTTC; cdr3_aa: CASSFAQQGYEQYF
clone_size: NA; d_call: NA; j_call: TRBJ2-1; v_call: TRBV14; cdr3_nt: TGTGCCAGCAGCCAAGACTCGCCTAGCGACAACAATGAGCAGTTCTTC; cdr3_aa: CASSQDSPSDNNEQFF
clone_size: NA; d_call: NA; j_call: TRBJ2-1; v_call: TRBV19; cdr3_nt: TGTGCCAGTAGTATCCTCGGGACGGACAATGAGCAGTTCTTC; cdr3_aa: CASSILGTDNEQFF
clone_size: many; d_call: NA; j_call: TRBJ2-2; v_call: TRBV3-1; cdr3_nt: TGTGCCAGCAGACGGACACTTAGTGGCGGGGAGCTGTTTTTT; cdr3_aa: CASRRTLSGGELFF
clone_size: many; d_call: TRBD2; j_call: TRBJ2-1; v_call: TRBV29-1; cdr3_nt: TGCAGCGTGGGCCGGACTAGCGGGAGGAACAATGAGCAGTTCTTC; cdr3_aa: CSVGRTSGRNNEQFF
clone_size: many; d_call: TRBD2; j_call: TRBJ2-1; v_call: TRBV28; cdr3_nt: TGTGCCAGCAGTTTATGGCGGGAGCGGTTCTTC; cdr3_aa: CASSLWRERFF
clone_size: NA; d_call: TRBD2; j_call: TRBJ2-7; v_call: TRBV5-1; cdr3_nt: TGCGCCAGCAGCGCAGGGACTAGCGGGAGCGACGAGCAGTACTTC; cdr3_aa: CASSAGTSGSDEQYF
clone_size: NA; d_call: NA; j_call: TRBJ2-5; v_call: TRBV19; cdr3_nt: TGTGCCAGTAGTGTAGGGGGGACCCAGTACTTC; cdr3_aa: CASSVGGTQYF
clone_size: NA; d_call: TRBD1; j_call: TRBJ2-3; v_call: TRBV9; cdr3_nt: TGTGCCAGCGCGGTTGGGACAGGGGGCGCAGATACGCAGTATTTT; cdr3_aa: CASAVGTGGADTQYF
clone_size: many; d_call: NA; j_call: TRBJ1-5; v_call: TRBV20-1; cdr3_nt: TGCAGTGCTAGAGACCCCCGGGGGAATCAGCCCCAGCATTTT; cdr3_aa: CSARDPRGNQPQHF
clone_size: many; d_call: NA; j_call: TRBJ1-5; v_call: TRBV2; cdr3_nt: TGTGCCAGCACAGGGTTAGGTAGTCAGCCCCAGCATTTT; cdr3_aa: CASTGLGSQPQHF
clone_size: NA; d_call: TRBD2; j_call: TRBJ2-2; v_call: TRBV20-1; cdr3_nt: TGCAGTGCGTTGGTGGGCGGGAGGGTCGGGGAGCTGTTTTTT; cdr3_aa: CSALVGGRVGELFF
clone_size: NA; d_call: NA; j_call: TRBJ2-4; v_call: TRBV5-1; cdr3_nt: TGCGCCAGCAGCCCGTATGCGGCCAAAAACATTCAGTACTTC; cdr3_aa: CASSPYAAKNIQYF
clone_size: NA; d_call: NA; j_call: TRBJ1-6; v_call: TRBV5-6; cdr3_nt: TGTGCCAGCAGCCTCGGACAGTATTCACCCCTCCACTTT; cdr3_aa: CASSLGQYSPLHF
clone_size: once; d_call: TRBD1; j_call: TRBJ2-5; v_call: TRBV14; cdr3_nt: TGTGCCAGCAGCCGGGGACAGTCGGAGACCCAGTACTTC; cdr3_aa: CASSRGQSETQYF
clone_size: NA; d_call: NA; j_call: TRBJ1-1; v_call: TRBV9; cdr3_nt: TGTGCCAGCAGCCCCCAGAAGGGGGGCAACGGGTTTGAAGCTTTCTTT; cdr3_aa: CASSPQKGGNGFEAFF
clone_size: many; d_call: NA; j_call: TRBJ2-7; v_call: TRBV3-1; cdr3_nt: TGTGCCAGCAGCCAAAGGAAGTGGGGCGAGCAGTACTTC; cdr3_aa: CASSQRKWGEQYF
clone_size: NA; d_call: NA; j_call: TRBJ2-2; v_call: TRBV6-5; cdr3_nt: TGTGCCAGCAGTTACGAGGCTGGTACCGGGGAGCTGTTTTTT; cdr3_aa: CASSYEAGTGELFF
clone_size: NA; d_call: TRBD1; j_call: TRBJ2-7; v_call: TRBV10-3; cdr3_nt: TGTGCCATCAGAAGGGACAGGAGCTACGAGCAGTACTTC; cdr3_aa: CAIRRDRSYEQYF
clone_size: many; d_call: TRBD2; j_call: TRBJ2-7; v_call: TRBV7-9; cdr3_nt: TGTGCCAGCAGCTTAGTAGGTGGGACTAGAGTCTACGAGCAGTACTTC; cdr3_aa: CASSLVGGTRVYEQYF
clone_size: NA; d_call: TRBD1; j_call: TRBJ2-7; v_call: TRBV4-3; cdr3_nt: TGCGCCAGCAGCCAAGCCGGGACAGGGGAGCAGTACTTC; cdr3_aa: CASSQAGTGEQYF
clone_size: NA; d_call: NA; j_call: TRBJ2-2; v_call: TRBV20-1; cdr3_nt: TGCAGTGCTAGAGCCCCGAGAAACACCGGGGAGCCGTTTTTT; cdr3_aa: CSARAPRNTGEPFF
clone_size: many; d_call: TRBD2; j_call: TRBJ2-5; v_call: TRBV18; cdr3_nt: TGTGCCAGCTCACCTACTAGCGGCCAAGAGACCCAGTACTTC; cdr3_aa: CASSPTSGQETQYF